Presented here are 26 T cell receptor beta chains from one specimen sequenced in a study of control samples from healthy donors and cancer patients. Method: immunoSEQ multiplex PCR; TCRdb's copy keeps in-frame clones and lacks some. The sample carries about 100,000 clones, roughly 80% recorded once. The source material was blood. All receptors come from a man aged 25-40 years in good health.

The chain links TRBV6-5 to TRBJ1-5, with no clear D. Germline V lookup: CDR1 MNHEY, CDR2 SVGAGI. Trimming shortened V by 0 bases and J by 5 bases, and 5 bases separated the two germline ends. This CDR3 comprises 13 residues. CDR3 nucleotides: TGTGCCAGCAGTTACTCAGGTTATCAGCCCCAGCATTTT. This translates into CASSYSGYQPQHF.

The chain is built from TRBV6-5 and TRBJ2-7, with D possibly TRBD2 on 6 matching bases. Germline V gene sequence: CDR1 MNHEY, CDR2 SVGAGI. The CDR3 is made up of 12 amino acids. V lost 4 bases and J lost 5, with 9 bases in between. In nucleotides, the CDR3 is TGTGCCAGCAGTTGGAGGGGAGACGAGCAGTACTTC. Translation: CASSWRGDEQYF.

The chain links TRBV19 to TRBJ2-1; D is perhaps TRBD1 (6 bases). The CDR3 spans 14 residues. The germline gives CDR1 LNHDA, CDR2 SQIVND (reference sequence). V gave up 5 bases and J gave up 2 bases, with 10 bases separating them. This CDR3 is CASSSQGPYNEQFF. The CDR3 DNA reads TGTGCCAGTAGTTCACAGGGCCCCTACAATGAGCAGTTCTTC.

This sequence joins TRBV6-5 and TRBJ2-2; 9 positions match TRBD2. J lost 4 bases, V lost 2 bases, and 5 bases had no gene match. There are 16 residues in the CDR3. The germline gives CDR1 MNHEY, CDR2 SVGAGI. In DNA, the CDR3 is TGTGCCAGCAGTTACCTAGCGGGGTTAGGCACCGGGGAGCTGTTTTTT. Amino acids: CASSYLAGLGTGELFF.

The rearrangement links TRBV7-3 to TRBJ2-2, with TRBD2 as a possible D gene (6 bases). Trimming removed 5 bases from V and 4 bases from J, with 11 bases in between. The CDR3 covers 14 residues. Germline CDR1 SGHTA, CDR2 FQGTGA. CDR3 region: CASSPQGLTGELFF. CDR3 DNA sequence: TGTGCCAGCAGCCCGCAGGGACTCACCGGGGAGCTGTTTTTT.

The gene calls are TRBV6-2 or TRBV6-3 and TRBJ2-1, with D possibly being TRBD1 or TRBD2 (5 bases each). Trimming left V 0 bases short and J 0 bases short, with 12 bases between. There are 17 residues in the CDR3. Germline-derived CDR1 and CDR2 are MNHEY and SVGEGT. CDR3 residues: CASSYSLGESSYNEQFF. CDR3 DNA: TGTGCCAGCAGTTACTCGCTAGGGGAGAGCTCCTACAATGAGCAGTTCTTC.

The V call is TRBV5-1, the J call TRBJ2-1; 7 bases agree with TRBD2. Unmatched junction bases numbered 5, after V lost 2 bases and J lost 6 bases. Germline V CDR1 and CDR2: SGHRS, YFSETQ. CDR3 size: 14 residues. CDR3 sequence: CASSFQRGPNEQFF. The CDR3 coding sequence is TGCGCCAGCAGCTTCCAGCGGGGTCCCAATGAGCAGTTCTTC.

The rearrangement uses TRBV11-3 and TRBJ2-5; D is possibly TRBD1 or TRBD2 (6 bases each). From germline, CDR1 is SGHNT and CDR2 YENEEA. V was pared by 1 base and J by 4 bases, with 10 bases between. CDR3 length: 14 residues. The CDR3: CASSLGGGGETQYF. CDR3 nucleotides: TGTGCCAGCAGCTTAGGAGGAGGGGGAGAGACCCAGTACTTC.

The V call is TRBV11-2, the J call TRBJ1-1; perhaps TRBD1 as D (6 bases). This CDR3 contains 15 residues. CDR1 is SGHAT, CDR2 FQNNGV, per germline. V was clipped by 5 bases and J by 12 bases, with 25 bases between them. Written as DNA, the CDR3 is TGTGCCAGCAGCCGCCCGGGACAACCAACACTGAAAACTTTCTTT. Translating it yields CASSRPGQPTLKTFF.

The chain combines TRBV12-5 with TRBJ2-7, with TRBD1 identical over 8 bases. This CDR3 contains 14 residues. The V gene's germline CDR1 is LGHNT and CDR2 FRNRAP. Trimming took 7 bases from V and 3 from J; bases not matched to a gene: 8. The CDR3 reads CASAIGQGIYEQYF. In nucleotides, the CDR3 is TGTGCTAGTGCGATAGGACAGGGCATCTACGAGCAGTACTTC.

This chain connects TRBV5-6 to TRBJ2-6; unclear D gene. Germline V lookup: CDR1 SGHDT, CDR2 YYEEEE. V was trimmed by 4 bases and J by 4 bases, leaving 9 bases between them. The CDR3 loop spans 14 amino acids. The CDR3 coding sequence is TGTGCCAGCAGCAGGGTTTTCGGGGCCAACGTCCTGACTTTC. Amino acid sequence: CASSRVFGANVLTF.

This chain joins TRBV7-9 and TRBJ1-2; D is unresolved. Germline CDR1 and CDR2: SEHNR and FQNEAQ (reference sequence). CDR3 length: 13 amino acids. The ends were cut back, 3 bases at V and 2 bases at J, with 7 bases in the middle. This CDR3 is CASSFLGNYGYTF. The CDR3 DNA reads TGTGCCAGCAGCTTTCTTGGGAACTATGGCTACACCTTC.

The V gene is TRBV21-1, the J gene TRBJ1-1. TRBV21-1 is a known pseudogene. The CDR3 spans 17 residues. In nucleotides, the CDR3 is TGTGCCAGCAGCAATGAATCGACAGAGATGGGGAGCACTGAAGCTTTCTTT. The encoded protein is CASSNESTEMGSTEAFF.

The chain couples TRBV6-5 to TRBJ2-7; possible D gene TRBD1, 6 bases. Germline assignment: CDR1 MNHEY and CDR2 SVGAGI. V lost 0 bases and J lost 2, with 11 bases in between. The CDR3 sequence is 15 residues long. In DNA, the CDR3 is TGTGCCAGCAGTTACTCTTCCAGGGGCACCTACGAGCAGTACTTC. Translating it yields CASSYSSRGTYEQYF.

CDR3 bases: TGTGCCAGCAGTTTAGGGGGGGAGTTGAACACTGAAGCTTTCTTT. Encoded protein: CASSLGGELNTEAFF. The chain has TRBV6-6 and TRBJ1-1; tentative D call: TRBD1 (6 bases). Germline CDR1 MNHNY, CDR2 SVGAGI (reference sequence). V was trimmed by 4 bases and J by 0 bases, leaving 12 bases between them. The CDR3 has 15 amino acids.

This clone was counted once. J is TRBJ1-5 and V is TRBV3-1 (or the pseudogene TRBV3-2); a possible D gene is TRBD1 (5 bases). V shed 1 base and J shed 4 bases, with 8 bases lying between them. CDR1 and CDR2 from the germline V gene are LGHDT and YNNKEL (reference sequence). This CDR3 contains 14 residues. The CDR3 spells CASSQGGLNQPQHF. The DNA of the CDR3 is TGTGCCAGCAGCCAAGGGGGACTTAATCAGCCCCAGCATTTT.

The rearrangement uses TRBV5-1 and TRBJ2-3, with D unresolved. Germline V gene lookup returns CDR1 SGHRS and CDR2 YFSETQ. Trimming took 1 base from V and 3 from J, leaving 3 bases between them. This CDR3 contains 12 residues. The CDR3 spells CASSLKTDTQYF. For the CDR3, the DNA is TGCGCCAGCAGCTTGAAGACAGATACGCAGTATTTT. Full variable domain (remainder filled in from reference TRBV5-1 and TRBJ2-3): KAGVTQTPRYLIKTRGQQVTLSCSPISGHRSVSWYQQTPGQGLQFLFEYFSETQRNKGNFPGRFSGRQFSNSRSEMNVSTLELGDSALYLCASSLKTDTQYFGPGTRLTVL.

This sequence joins TRBV30 and TRBJ2-7, with unresolved D. V shed 4 bases and J shed 0 bases, with 13 bases lying between them. This CDR3 has 14 residues. The germline V gene has CDR1 GTSNPN and CDR2 SVGIG (reference sequence). In DNA, the CDR3 is TGTGCCTGGAAATCGGCCAGAAACTCCTACGAGCAGTACTTC. This codes for CAWKSARNSYEQYF.

This clone was seen once. V and J are TRBV3-1 (or the pseudogene TRBV3-2) and TRBJ1-4, with D tentatively TRBD1 (5 bases). Germline V lookup: CDR1 LGHDT, CDR2 YNNKEL (reference sequence). The CDR3 covers 12 residues. Trimming took 8 bases from V and 5 from J, leaving 9 bases between them. CDR3 loop: CASGRGNEKLFF. The CDR3 bases are TGTGCCAGCGGAAGGGGCAATGAAAAACTGTTTTTT.

CDR3 amino acids: CASSKLGVSGANVLTF. The CDR3 region has the DNA TGTGCCAGTAGTAAACTGGGCGTCTCTGGGGCCAACGTCCTGACTTTC. J is TRBJ2-6 and V is TRBV19; no firm D call. The CDR3 extends over 16 amino acids. Deletions cut 4 bases from V and 0 bases from J, with 10 bases between. The germline V gene has CDR1 LNHDA and CDR2 SQIVND (reference sequence).

The rearrangement joins TRBV6-5 to TRBJ2-1; 11 bases are a match to TRBD1. CDR1 is MNHEY and CDR2 is SVGAGI in the germline V gene. The J segment lost 7 bases and the V segment lost 4 bases, leaving 6 bases of the junction unmatched. This CDR3 comprises 15 residues. CDR3 residues: CASSSPGQGANEQFF. The CDR3 DNA sequence: TGTGCCAGCAGTTCCCCCGGACAGGGGGCGAATGAGCAGTTCTTC.

The gene calls are TRBV14 and TRBJ2-1; perhaps TRBD2 as D (7 bases). This CDR3 has 15 amino acids. Trimming removed 3 bases at V and 1 base at J, with 10 bases between. Germline V gives CDR1 SGHDN, CDR2 FVKESK. CDR3 in amino acids: CASSQRGPSYNEQFF. The CDR3 nucleotides read TGTGCCAGCAGCCAGCGGGGGCCTTCCTACAATGAGCAGTTCTTC.

There are a few counts of this clone. V gene TRBV14 combines with J gene TRBJ2-4; D possibly matches TRBD1 or TRBD2 (5 bases each). This CDR3 has 16 residues. The V end was cut by 5 bases, the J end by 2 bases, with 16 bases between. Germline loops: CDR1 SGHDN, CDR2 FVKESK. CDR3: CASSFTYGATKNIQYF. The CDR3 coding sequence is TGTGCCAGCAGCTTTACTTACGGGGCGACCAAAAACATTCAGTACTTC.

The chain links TRBV13 to TRBJ1-2; 11 bases line up with TRBD1. The CDR3 has 15 residues. The V gene end was trimmed by 0 bases and the J gene end by 7 bases; junction bases not matched to a gene: 4. Germline V gene data show CDR1 as PRHDT and CDR2 as FYEKMQ (reference sequence). The CDR3 reads CASSLGSGQGVGYTF. The DNA for the CDR3 is TGTGCCAGCAGCTTAGGCTCGGGACAGGGGGTTGGCTACACCTTC.

This clone was observed a few times. CDR3 in amino acids: CASSLGAANTGELFF. CDR3 nucleotide sequence: TGTGCCAGCAGCTTAGGGGCCGCGAACACCGGGGAGCTGTTTTTT. The gene calls are TRBV7-8 and TRBJ2-2; D not resolved. V lost 1 base and J lost 0, with 6 bases in between. Germline lookup yields CDR1 SGHVS and CDR2 FQNEAQ. The CDR3 is made up of 15 amino acids.

The chain recombines TRBV30 with TRBJ2-2; a weak D match, TRBD1 (5 bases). Per germline, CDR1 GTSNPN and CDR2 SVGIG (reference sequence). This CDR3 region has 13 residues. The V and J ends lost 4 bases and 7 bases respectively, with 13 bases between them. The CDR3 nucleotides are TGTGCCTGGATCGCAGGGCGCGGCGGGGAGCTGTTTTTT. It codes for CAWIAGRGGELFF. Supplemented by reference TRBV30 and TRBJ2-2, the full variable domain reads SQTIHQWPATLVQPVGSPLSLECTVEGTSNPNLYWYRQAAGRGLQLLFYSVGIGQISSEVPQNLSASRPQDRQFILSSKKLLLSDSGFYLCAWIAGRGGELFFGEGSRLTVL.